This entry is about one T cell receptor beta chain. The V and J ends lost 3 bases and 8 bases respectively, with 16 bases between them. This CDR3 region has 14 residues. CDR1 is SGHVS, CDR2 FQNEAQ, per germline. The source of the sample is a study of blood T cell repertoires in COVID-19. Study at large: Sites in the United States, Italy and Spain provided acute and convalescent COVID-19 samples. T cells, B-cell-depleted T cells, or PBMCs provided the cDNA or gDNA that served as material.

Clones were read by immunoSEQ multiplex PCR, and TCRdb kept only the in-frame ones, dropping some. The table has 75,000 to 100,000 clones, approximately 90% seen once. Material for sequencing was peripheral blood. The chain has TRBV7-8 and TRBJ1-1, with D possibly TRBD1 on 5 matching bases. The clonotype comes from a man aged 65 to 85 with acute or convalescent COVID-19. The CDR3 here is CASSFTGYGAEAFF. The DNA of the CDR3 is TGTGCCAGCAGCTTCACAGGTTACGGCGCGGAAGCTTTCTTT.